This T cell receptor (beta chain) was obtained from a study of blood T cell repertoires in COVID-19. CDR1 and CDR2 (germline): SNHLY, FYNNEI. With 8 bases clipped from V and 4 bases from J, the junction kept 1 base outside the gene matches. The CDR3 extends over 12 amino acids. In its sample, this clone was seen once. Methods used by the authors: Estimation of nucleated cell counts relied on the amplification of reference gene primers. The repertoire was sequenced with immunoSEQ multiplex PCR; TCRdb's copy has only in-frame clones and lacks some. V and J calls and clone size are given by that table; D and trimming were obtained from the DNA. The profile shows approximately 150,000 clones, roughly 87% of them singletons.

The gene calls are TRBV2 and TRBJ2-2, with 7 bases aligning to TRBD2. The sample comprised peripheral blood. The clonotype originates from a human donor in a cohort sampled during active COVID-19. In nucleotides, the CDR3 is TGTGCCAGCGCGGGGGTCACCGGGGAGCTGTTTTTT. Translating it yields CASAGVTGELFF.